A selection of T cell receptor beta chains follows, all from one sample in a study of T cells in Graves' hyperthyroidism and ophthalmopathy. TCRdb called the multiplex PCR reads again in MiXCR, with one record for every CDR3 protein. The sample has approximately 330,000 distinct CDR3 sequences; approximately 18% are singletons. Specimen: blood. These receptors originate from a woman aged 45-60 years with Graves' hyperthyroidism. CDR3s include the opening cysteine and the closing phenylalanine or tryptophan. D genes are given only for firm matches. The size of a clone is reported for some rows only, either as once, few or many, or as a class for expanded clones.

v_gene: TRBV4-1; d_gene: TRBD1; j_gene: TRBJ1-1; abundance: -; CDR3nt: TGCGCCAGCAGCCAAGAAGTGCGACAGGGTGGTGAAGCTTTCTTT; CDR3aa: CASSQEVRQGGEAFF
v_gene: TRBV20-1; d_gene: TRBD1; j_gene: TRBJ1-1; abundance: few; CDR3nt: TGCAGTGCAACCCGGGACAGGGCTTTAGGAGCTTTCTTT; CDR3aa: CSATRDRALGAFF
v_gene: TRBV3-1; d_gene: -; j_gene: TRBJ2-2; abundance: many; CDR3nt: TGTGCCAGCAGCCAAGATGAGGCGGGGCCCGGGACCGGGGAGCTGTTTTTT; CDR3aa: CASSQDEAGPGTGELFF
v_gene: TRBV10-3; d_gene: -; j_gene: TRBJ2-7; abundance: few; CDR3nt: TGTGCCATCAGTGAGTTGGGCGATTACGAGCAGTACTTC; CDR3aa: CAISELGDYEQYF
v_gene: TRBV10-3; d_gene: -; j_gene: TRBJ2-5; abundance: few; CDR3nt: TGTGCCATCAGTGAGTTTCAGGGGAAGGTAGAGACCCAGTACTTC; CDR3aa: CAISEFQGKVETQYF
v_gene: TRBV2; d_gene: -; j_gene: TRBJ1-2; abundance: many; CDR3nt: TGTGCCAGCAGTGAAGCGGTGGGCTATGGCTACACCTTC; CDR3aa: CASSEAVGYGYTF
v_gene: TRBV5-1; d_gene: -; j_gene: TRBJ2-3; abundance: few; CDR3nt: TGCGCCAGCAGCAACCGACTCGCCGGGACAGATACGCAGTATTTT; CDR3aa: CASSNRLAGTDTQYF
v_gene: TRBV28; d_gene: TRBD1; j_gene: TRBJ2-5; abundance: -; CDR3nt: TGTGCCAGCATCTCCCCAGGGGGCGGTTGGGAGACCCAGTACTTC; CDR3aa: CASISPGGGWETQYF
v_gene: TRBV20-1; d_gene: TRBD2; j_gene: TRBJ2-2; abundance: few; CDR3nt: TGCAGTGCTAGACTAGCGGCCTCGAACACCGGGGAGCTGTTTTTT; CDR3aa: CSARLAASNTGELFF
v_gene: TRBV20-1; d_gene: TRBD1; j_gene: TRBJ1-5; abundance: many; CDR3nt: TGCAGTGCTAGAGACGGAGGACAGGGCAATCAGCCCCAGCATTTT; CDR3aa: CSARDGGQGNQPQHF
v_gene: TRBV6-1; d_gene: -; j_gene: TRBJ2-1; abundance: many; CDR3nt: TGTGCCAGCAGTGAAGGGCCAGGGTCCTACAATGAGCAGTTCTTC; CDR3aa: CASSEGPGSYNEQFF
v_gene: TRBV5-1; d_gene: TRBD2; j_gene: TRBJ2-1; abundance: -; CDR3nt: TGCGCCAGCAGCTTGCAGGCGGGGGGTGTCGGGAATGAGCAGTTCTTC; CDR3aa: CASSLQAGGVGNEQFF
v_gene: TRBV19; d_gene: -; j_gene: TRBJ2-2; abundance: few; CDR3nt: TGTGCCAGTAGTTTCCGTACCGACTACACCGGGGAGCTGTTTTTT; CDR3aa: CASSFRTDYTGELFF
v_gene: TRBV20-1; d_gene: TRBD2; j_gene: TRBJ2-5; abundance: -; CDR3nt: TGCAGTGCAATGACCCCGGGACTAGCGGGAGAGACCCAGTACTTC; CDR3aa: CSAMTPGLAGETQYF
v_gene: TRBV7-8; d_gene: -; j_gene: TRBJ1-1; abundance: -; CDR3nt: TGTGCCAGCAGCCGCGGCCATGCGAACACTGAAGCTTTCTTT; CDR3aa: CASSRGHANTEAFF
v_gene: TRBV12-3/TRBV12-4; d_gene: -; j_gene: TRBJ2-3; abundance: few; CDR3nt: TGTGCCAGCAGTTTAGCGCTAAGAGGGTCTGATACGCAGTATTTT; CDR3aa: CASSLALRGSDTQYF
v_gene: TRBV30; d_gene: -; j_gene: TRBJ1-4; abundance: many; CDR3nt: TGTGCCTGGACTCCAGGGGCTAATGAAAAACTGTTTTTT; CDR3aa: CAWTPGANEKLFF
v_gene: TRBV4-1; d_gene: -; j_gene: TRBJ1-1; abundance: few; CDR3nt: TGCGCCAGCAGCCAGGGGGGGACAAACACTGAAGCTTTCTTT; CDR3aa: CASSQGGTNTEAFF